These T cell receptor beta chains were read from a single sample in a study of cytotoxic CD8 clonotypes in ibrutinib-treated CLL. Generated by immunoSEQ multiplex PCR, the TCRdb table keeps only in-frame clones and is missing some. The sample lists 50,000 to 60,000 clones, over 65% occurring once. The sequences come from PBMCs, collected after 24 months of ibrutinib treatment. Receptors were obtained from a human donor with chronic lymphocytic leukemia. The CDR3 runs from the conserved cysteine through the conserved F or W. Each record gives: V gene, D gene, clone size, J gene, CDR3 protein, CDR3 DNA. The D gene is left open where the match is weak. The size entry is marked missing in some rows and otherwise reads once, few, many or a size class.

>TRBV13|TRBD1|-|TRBJ1-3
CASSYKSGTGDGNTIYF
TGTGCCAGCAGCTACAAGAGCGGGACAGGGGATGGAAACACCATATATTTT
>TRBV12-5|TRBD1|-|TRBJ2-7
CASGLGGQGANYEQYF
TGTGCTAGTGGTTTGGGGGGACAGGGGGCAAACTACGAGCAGTACTTC
>TRBV4-3|-|-|TRBJ1-4
CASSQEEATNEKLFF
TGCGCCAGCAGCCAAGAAGAAGCAACTAATGAAAAACTGTTTTTT
>TRBV6-1|-|-|TRBJ2-3
CASSGFVDTQYF
TGTGCCAGCAGTGGCTTCGTAGATACGCAGTATTTT
>TRBV6-5|TRBD1|-|TRBJ1-2
CASSSDRGRNYGYTF
TGTGCCAGCAGTTCCGACAGGGGGCGTAACTATGGCTACACCTTC
>TRBV19|TRBD1|-|TRBJ1-1
CASSTRQGETEAFF
TGTGCCAGTAGTACGAGACAGGGGGAGACTGAAGCTTTCTTT
>TRBV2|-|-|TRBJ1-2
CASSLTEFYGYTF
TGTGCCAGCAGCCTAACAGAATTCTATGGCTACACCTTC
>TRBV5-4|TRBD1|medium-sized|TRBJ1-2
CASSPGQPLRYGYTF
TGTGCCAGCAGCCCGGGACAGCCCTTGCGCTATGGCTACACCTTC
>TRBV19|-|-|TRBJ1-1
CASSPRDLNTEAFF
TGTGCCAGTAGTCCAAGGGACCTGAACACTGAAGCTTTCTTT
>TRBV5-4|TRBD1|-|TRBJ1-2
CASSSEPGQSYGYTF
TGTGCCAGCAGCTCCGAACCGGGACAGAGCTATGGCTACACCTTC
>TRBV5-1|TRBD2|-|TRBJ2-1
CASGLAGGRGLSPTSSYNEQFF
TGCGCCAGCGGGCTAGCGGGAGGGAGGGGCCTATCACCAACGAGCTCCTACAATGAGCAGTTCTTC
>TRBV11-3|-|once|TRBJ2-3
CASRKDGEADTQYF
TGTGCCAGCAGGAAAGACGGGGAGGCAGATACGCAGTATTTT
>TRBV11-2|-|-|TRBJ2-3
CASSPGADTQYF
TGTGCCAGCAGCCCGGGGGCAGATACGCAGTATTTT
>TRBV19|-|-|TRBJ2-1
CASSISKSISYNEQFF
TGTGCCAGTAGTATCTCTAAGTCCATCTCCTACAATGAGCAGTTCTTC
>TRBV14|TRBD1|-|TRBJ2-5
CASSHYGQAQETQYF
TGTGCCAGCAGTCACTACGGACAGGCACAAGAGACCCAGTACTTC
>TRBV30|-|-|TRBJ1-2
CALRVIPANYGYTF
TGTGCCCTGCGAGTGATCCCTGCTAACTATGGCTACACCTTC
>TRBV5-4|TRBD2|-|TRBJ2-7
CASSLREGREQYF
TGTGCCAGCAGCTTACGGGAGGGCCGCGAGCAGTACTTC
>TRBV7-2|-|-|TRBJ2-7
CASSRGNILDEQYF
TGTGCCAGCAGCCGCGGCAATATATTGGACGAGCAGTACTTC
>TRBV27|-|-|TRBJ1-1
CASSRHNTEAFF
TGTGCCAGCAGTCGCCATAACACTGAAGCTTTCTTT
>TRBV6-4|-|-|TRBJ2-5
CASSGGGTQYF
TGTGCCAGCAGCGGTGGGGGGACCCAGTACTTC
>TRBV7-2|-|-|TRBJ1-2
CASSLVWRTNYGYTF
TGTGCCAGCAGCTTAGTGTGGCGTACCAACTATGGCTACACCTTC
>TRBV10-3|TRBD1|-|TRBJ2-7
CAIRADRGQNEQYF
TGTGCCATCAGGGCAGACAGGGGGCAGAACGAGCAGTACTTC
>TRBV5-4|TRBD1|-|TRBJ1-4
CASSLTTGNIEKLFF
TGTGCCAGCAGCTTGACGACAGGGAATATTGAAAAACTGTTTTTT
>TRBV11-3|-|-|TRBJ2-7
CASSVTGSYEQYF
TGTGCCAGCAGCGTAACAGGGTCCTACGAGCAGTACTTC
>TRBV15|TRBD2|-|TRBJ2-2
CATSSRAGGTGTGELFF
TGTGCCACCAGCAGCCGAGCGGGAGGGACAGGCACCGGGGAGCTGTTTTTT
>TRBV18|TRBD2|few|TRBJ2-1
CASSPTSGGYNEQFF
TGTGCCAGCTCACCAACTAGCGGGGGCTACAATGAGCAGTTCTTC
>TRBV5-1|-|few|TRBJ2-3
CASSWVRGPTDTQYF
TGCGCCAGCAGCTGGGTCAGGGGTCCCACAGATACGCAGTATTTT
>TRBV10-3|TRBD2|-|TRBJ2-1
CAITNPSGTNSYNEQFF
TGTGCCATCACCAACCCTAGCGGGACTAATTCCTACAATGAGCAGTTCTTC
>TRBV4-3|TRBD1|few|TRBJ1-2
CASSQDRDRVEGYTF
TGCGCCAGCAGCCAAGATCGGGACAGGGTTGAGGGCTACACCTTC
>TRBV11-2|TRBD2|-|TRBJ2-5
CASRQGLAGGTQETQYF
TGTGCCAGCAGACAGGGACTAGCGGGAGGGACGCAAGAGACCCAGTACTTC
>TRBV19|TRBD1|-|TRBJ1-1
CASSLTGVAFF
TGTGCCAGTAGTTTGACAGGGGTGGCTTTCTTT
>TRBV30|TRBD1|-|TRBJ1-5
CAWDRQGGQPQHF
TGTGCCTGGGATAGACAGGGAGGTCAGCCCCAGCATTTT
>TRBV19|TRBD1|-|TRBJ1-5
CASSLPGTAESVRGNQPQHF
TGTGCCAGTAGTCTCCCTGGGACAGCTGAATCTGTTAGGGGCAATCAGCCCCAGCATTTT
>TRBV9|TRBD2|-|TRBJ2-1
CASSVGLAGGPGYNEQFF
TGTGCCAGCAGCGTTGGACTAGCGGGAGGGCCCGGCTACAATGAGCAGTTCTTC
>TRBV11-3|TRBD2|-|TRBJ2-7
CASSPGLAGAGEQYF
TGTGCCAGCAGCCCGGGACTAGCGGGAGCGGGCGAGCAGTACTTC
>TRBV4-2|-|-|TRBJ1-4
CASSPFLFLLNEKLFF
TGTGCCAGCAGCCCTTTCCTATTTCTCCTCAATGAAAAACTGTTTTTT
>TRBV7-8|TRBD2|once|TRBJ2-7
CASRGSRTSGYEQYF
TGTGCCAGCAGGGGTTCCCGGACTAGCGGCTACGAGCAGTACTTC
>TRBV9|-|-|TRBJ2-1
CASSVVAGNYNEQFF
TGTGCCAGCAGCGTAGTGGCGGGAAACTACAATGAGCAGTTCTTC
>TRBV2|-|-|TRBJ2-2
CASSLFGSANTGELFF
TGTGCCAGCAGTCTGTTCGGAAGTGCGAACACCGGGGAGCTGTTTTTT
>TRBV29-1|-|-|TRBJ2-3
CSVDHSTDTQYF
TGCAGCGTTGACCACAGCACAGATACGCAGTATTTT
>TRBV7-2|TRBD1|-|TRBJ1-5
CASSLRWDRVTSQPQHF
TGTGCCAGCAGCTTAAGGTGGGACAGGGTCACGTCTCAGCCCCAGCATTTT
>TRBV10-2|TRBD2|-|TRBJ2-2
CASSEAKLGLAGPGNTGELFF
TGCGCCAGCAGTGAGGCGAAATTGGGACTAGCGGGACCTGGGAACACCGGGGAGCTGTTTTTT
>TRBV11-1|TRBD2|-|TRBJ2-2
CASRLAGGVTGELFF
TGTGCCAGCAGATTAGCGGGAGGGGTAACCGGGGAGCTGTTTTTT
>TRBV30|-|-|TRBJ1-2
CAWNRQLGRESGYTF
TGTGCCTGGAATAGACAACTAGGCAGAGAGAGTGGCTACACCTTC
>TRBV19|TRBD2|few|TRBJ2-7
CASSIGLAGRNEQYF
TGTGCCAGTAGTATAGGGCTAGCGGGACGGAACGAGCAGTACTTC
>TRBV29-1|TRBD1|-|TRBJ1-1
CSALRGGKNTEAFF
TGCAGCGCCCTCAGGGGGGGGAAAAACACTGAAGCTTTCTTT
>TRBV30|-|few|TRBJ1-1
CAGLGAEAFF
TGTGCCGGACTCGGCGCTGAAGCTTTCTTT
>TRBV5-1|TRBD1|few|TRBJ1-4
CASSWGQGKEKLFF
TGCGCCAGCAGCTGGGGACAGGGTAAAGAAAAACTGTTTTTT
>TRBV2|-|-|TRBJ2-5
CASSERGQETQYF
TGTGCCAGCAGTGAACGTGGTCAAGAGACCCAGTACTTC
>TRBV9|-|-|TRBJ2-3
CASSVSPGDTQYF
TGTGCCAGCAGCGTCTCCCCTGGGGATACGCAGTATTTT
>TRBV27|TRBD1|-|TRBJ2-7
CASRPTGGGYEQYF
TGTGCCAGCAGACCCACAGGGGGCGGCTACGAGCAGTACTTC
>TRBV11-3|TRBD2|once|TRBJ2-1
CASSLEAGTSYNEQFF
TGTGCCAGCAGCTTAGAAGCCGGGACTAGCTACAATGAGCAGTTCTTC